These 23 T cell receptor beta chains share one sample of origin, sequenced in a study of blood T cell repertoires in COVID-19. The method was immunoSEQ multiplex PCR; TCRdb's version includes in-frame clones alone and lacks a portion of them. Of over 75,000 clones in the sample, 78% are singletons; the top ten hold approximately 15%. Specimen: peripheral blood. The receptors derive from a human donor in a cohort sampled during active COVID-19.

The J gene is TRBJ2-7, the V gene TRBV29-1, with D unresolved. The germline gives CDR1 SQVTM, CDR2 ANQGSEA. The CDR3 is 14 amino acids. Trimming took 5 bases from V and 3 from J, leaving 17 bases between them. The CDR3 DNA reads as TGCAGCGTTCAACTAAATCCAGACCTCTACGAGCAGTACTTC. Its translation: CSVQLNPDLYEQYF.

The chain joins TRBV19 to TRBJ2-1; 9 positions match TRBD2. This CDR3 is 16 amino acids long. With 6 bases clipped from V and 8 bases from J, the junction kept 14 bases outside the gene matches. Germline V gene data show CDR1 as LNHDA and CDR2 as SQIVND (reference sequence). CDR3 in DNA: TGTGCCAGTAGCGGTCTGGGCTTAGCGGGAGTCGATGAGCAGTTCTTC. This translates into CASSGLGLAGVDEQFF. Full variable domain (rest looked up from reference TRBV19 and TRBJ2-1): DGGITQSPKYLFRKEGQNVTLSCEQNLNHDAMYWYRQDPGQGLRLIYYSQIVNDFQKGDIAEGYSVSREKKESFPLTVTSAQKNPTAFYLCASSGLGLAGVDEQFFGPGTRLTVL.

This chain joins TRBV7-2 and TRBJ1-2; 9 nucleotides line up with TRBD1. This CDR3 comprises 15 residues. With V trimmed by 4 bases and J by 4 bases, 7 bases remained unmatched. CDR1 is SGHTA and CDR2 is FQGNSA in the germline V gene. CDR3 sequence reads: CASSSRTGDTYGYTF. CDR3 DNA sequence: TGTGCCAGCAGCTCCCGGACAGGGGACACCTATGGCTACACCTTC. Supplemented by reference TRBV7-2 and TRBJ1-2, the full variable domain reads GAGVSQSPSNKVTEKGKDVELRCDPISGHTALYWYRQSLGQGLEFLIYFQGNSAPDKSGLPSDRFSAERTGGSVSTLTIQRTQQEDSAVYLCASSSRTGDTYGYTFGSGTRLTVV.

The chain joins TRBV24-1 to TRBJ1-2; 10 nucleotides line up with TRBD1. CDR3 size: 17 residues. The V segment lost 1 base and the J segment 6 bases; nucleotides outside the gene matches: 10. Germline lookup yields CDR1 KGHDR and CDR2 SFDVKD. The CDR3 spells CATSDFNRQGAGHGYTF. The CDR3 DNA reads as TGTGCCACCAGTGATTTTAACCGACAGGGGGCTGGTCATGGCTACACCTTC.

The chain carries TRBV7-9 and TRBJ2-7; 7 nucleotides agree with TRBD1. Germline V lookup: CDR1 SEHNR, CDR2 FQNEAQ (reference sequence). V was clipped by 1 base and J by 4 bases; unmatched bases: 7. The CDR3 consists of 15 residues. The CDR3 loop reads CASSLEGAPEYEQYV. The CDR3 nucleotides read TGTGCCAGCAGCTTAGAGGGGGCGCCTGAATACGAGCAGTACGTC.

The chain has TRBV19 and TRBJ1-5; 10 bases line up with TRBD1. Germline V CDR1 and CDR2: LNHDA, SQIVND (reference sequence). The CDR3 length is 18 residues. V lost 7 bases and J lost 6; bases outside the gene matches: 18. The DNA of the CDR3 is TGTGCCAGTACCAAAAGAGGGACAGGGGTAACAAGCGGTCAGCCCCAGCATTTT. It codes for CASTKRGTGVTSGQPQHF.

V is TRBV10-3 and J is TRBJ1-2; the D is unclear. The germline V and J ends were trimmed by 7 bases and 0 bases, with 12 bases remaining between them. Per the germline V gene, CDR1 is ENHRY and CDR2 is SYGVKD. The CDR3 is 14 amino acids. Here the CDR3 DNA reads TGTGCCATCACGGAGGGCAGGTCTAACTATGGCTACACCTTC. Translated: CAITEGRSNYGYTF.

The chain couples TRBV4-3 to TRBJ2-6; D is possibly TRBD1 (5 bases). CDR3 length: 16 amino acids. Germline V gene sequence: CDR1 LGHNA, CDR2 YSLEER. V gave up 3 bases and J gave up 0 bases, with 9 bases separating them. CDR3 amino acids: CASSQTVSSGANVLTF. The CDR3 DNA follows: TGCGCCAGCAGCCAGACAGTTTCCTCTGGGGCCAACGTCCTGACTTTC.

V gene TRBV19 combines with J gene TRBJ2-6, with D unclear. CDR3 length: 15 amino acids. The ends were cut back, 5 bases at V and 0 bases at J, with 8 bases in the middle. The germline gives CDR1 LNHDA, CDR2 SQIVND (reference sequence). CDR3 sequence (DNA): TGTGCCAGTAGTTACCCCGGCTCTGGGGCCAACGTCCTGACTTTC. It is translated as CASSYPGSGANVLTF. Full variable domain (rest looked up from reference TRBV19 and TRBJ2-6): DGGITQSPKYLFRKEGQNVTLSCEQNLNHDAMYWYRQDPGQGLRLIYYSQIVNDFQKGDIAEGYSVSREKKESFPLTVTSAQKNPTAFYLCASSYPGSGANVLTFGAGSRLTVL.

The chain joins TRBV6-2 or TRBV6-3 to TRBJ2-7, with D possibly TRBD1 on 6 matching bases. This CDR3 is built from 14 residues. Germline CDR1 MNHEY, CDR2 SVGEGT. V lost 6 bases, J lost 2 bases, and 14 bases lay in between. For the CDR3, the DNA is TGTGCCAGCAGCCTAGGGACACCTCCCTACGAGCAGTACGTC. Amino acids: CASSLGTPPYEQYV.

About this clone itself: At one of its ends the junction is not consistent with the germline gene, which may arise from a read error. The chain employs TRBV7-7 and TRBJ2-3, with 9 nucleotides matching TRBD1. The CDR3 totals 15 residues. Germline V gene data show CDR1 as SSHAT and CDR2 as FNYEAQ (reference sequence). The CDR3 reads CASSKGDRVTDTQYF. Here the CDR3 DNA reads TGTGCTAGCAGCAAAGGGGACAGGGTGACAGATACGCAGTATTTT.

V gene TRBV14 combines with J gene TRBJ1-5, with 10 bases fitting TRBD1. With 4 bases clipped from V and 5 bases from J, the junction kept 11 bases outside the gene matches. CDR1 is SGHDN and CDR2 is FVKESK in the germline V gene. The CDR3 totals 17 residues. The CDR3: CASSRTTGGGKDQPQHF. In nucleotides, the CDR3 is TGTGCCAGCAGCCGCACGACAGGGGGCGGTAAGGATCAGCCCCAGCATTTT.

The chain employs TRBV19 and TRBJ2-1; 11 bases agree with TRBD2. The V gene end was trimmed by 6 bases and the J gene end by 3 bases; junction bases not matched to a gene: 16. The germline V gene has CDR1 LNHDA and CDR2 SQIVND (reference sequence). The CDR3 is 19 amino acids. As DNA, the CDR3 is TGTGCCAGTAGGAGCACTAGCGGGAGAACCACTAGCAACTACAATGAGCAGTTCTTC. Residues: CASRSTSGRTTSNYNEQFF.

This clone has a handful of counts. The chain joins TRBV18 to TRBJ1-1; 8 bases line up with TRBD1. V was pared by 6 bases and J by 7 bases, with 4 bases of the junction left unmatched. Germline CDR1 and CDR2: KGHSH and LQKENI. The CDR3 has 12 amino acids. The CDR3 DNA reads TGTGCCAGCTCCTCGGACAGGGTTGAAGCTTTCTTT. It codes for CASSSDRVEAFF. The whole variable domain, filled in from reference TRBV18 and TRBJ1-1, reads NAGVMQNPRHLVRRRGQEARLRCSPMKGHSHVYWYRQLPEEGLKFMVYLQKENIIDESGMPKERFSAEFPKEGPSILRIQQVVRGDSAAYFCASSSDRVEAFFGQGTRLTVV.

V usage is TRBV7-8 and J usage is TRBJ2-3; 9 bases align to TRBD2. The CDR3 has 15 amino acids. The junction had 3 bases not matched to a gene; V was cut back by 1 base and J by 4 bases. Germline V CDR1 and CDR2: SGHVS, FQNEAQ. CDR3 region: CASSLGSGGADTQYF. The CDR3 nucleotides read TGTGCCAGCAGCTTAGGTAGCGGGGGCGCAGATACGCAGTATTTT.

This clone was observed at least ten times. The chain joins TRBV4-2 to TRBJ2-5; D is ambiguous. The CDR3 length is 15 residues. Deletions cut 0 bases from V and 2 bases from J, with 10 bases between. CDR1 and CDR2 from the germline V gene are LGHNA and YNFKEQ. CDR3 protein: CASSQDAGTQETQYF. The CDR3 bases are TGTGCCAGCAGCCAAGATGCAGGCACTCAAGAGACCCAGTACTTC.

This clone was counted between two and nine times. CDR3 DNA: TGTGCCAGCTCACCACCCTCCGGGACAGAGTCCTATGAGCAGTTCTTC. It yields the protein CASSPPSGTESYEQFF. V usage is TRBV18 and J usage is TRBJ2-1, with 7 bases identical to TRBD1. Germline V gene lookup returns CDR1 KGHSH and CDR2 LQKENI. V shed 0 bases, J shed 8 bases, and the junction held 10 bases outside the gene matches. The CDR3 loop spans 16 amino acids.

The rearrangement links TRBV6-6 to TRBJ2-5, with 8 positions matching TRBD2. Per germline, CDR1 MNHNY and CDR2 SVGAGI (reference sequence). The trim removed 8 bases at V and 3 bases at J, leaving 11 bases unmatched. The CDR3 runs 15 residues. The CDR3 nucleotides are TGTGCCAGCGCTAGCGGGTCACTAACCAAAGAGACCCAGTACTTC. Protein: CASASGSLTKETQYF.

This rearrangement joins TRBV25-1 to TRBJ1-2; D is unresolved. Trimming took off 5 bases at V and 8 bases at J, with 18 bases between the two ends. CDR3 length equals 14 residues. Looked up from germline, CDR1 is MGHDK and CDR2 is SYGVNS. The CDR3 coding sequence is TGTGCCAGCAGTCCGCTTTCTCTTACAGTCGGCTACACCTTC. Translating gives CASSPLSLTVGYTF.

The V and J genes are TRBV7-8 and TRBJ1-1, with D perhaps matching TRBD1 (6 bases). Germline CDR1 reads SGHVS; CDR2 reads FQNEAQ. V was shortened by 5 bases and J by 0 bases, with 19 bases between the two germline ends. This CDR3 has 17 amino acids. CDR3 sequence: CASSTPKRGHMNTEAFF. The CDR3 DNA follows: TGTGCCAGCAGCACCCCTAAGCGGGGGCACATGAACACTGAAGCTTTCTTT.

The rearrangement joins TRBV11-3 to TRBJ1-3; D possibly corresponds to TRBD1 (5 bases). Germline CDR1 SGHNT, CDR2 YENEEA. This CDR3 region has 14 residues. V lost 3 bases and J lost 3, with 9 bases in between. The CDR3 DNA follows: TGTGCCAGCAGCTTGGGGGGAGATGGAAACACCATATATTTT. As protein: CASSLGGDGNTIYF.

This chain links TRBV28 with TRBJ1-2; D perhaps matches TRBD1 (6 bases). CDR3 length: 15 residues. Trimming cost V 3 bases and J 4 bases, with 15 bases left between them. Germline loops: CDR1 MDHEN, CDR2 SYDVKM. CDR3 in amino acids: CASSFGKTGSYGYTF. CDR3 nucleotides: TGTGCCAGCAGTTTCGGTAAGACAGGAAGCTATGGCTACACCTTC.

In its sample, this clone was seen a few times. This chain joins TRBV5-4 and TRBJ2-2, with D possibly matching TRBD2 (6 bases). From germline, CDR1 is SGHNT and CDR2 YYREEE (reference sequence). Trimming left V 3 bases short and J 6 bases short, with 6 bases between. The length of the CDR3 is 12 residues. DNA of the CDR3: TGTGCCAGCAGCTGGGGGGCCGGGGAGCTGTTTTTT. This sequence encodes CASSWGAGELFF.